Presented here are 14 T cell receptor beta chains from one specimen sequenced in a study of T-cell reconstitution after alpha-beta-depleted transplantation in children. A library of TCRbeta sequences, prepared with unique molecular identifiers, was generated. TCRdb re-analysed the PCR reads in MiXCR, keeping a single row per CDR3 protein. The data hold approximately 500,000 distinct CDR3 sequences, with 10% to 13% observed a single time. Here the sequenced sample was PBMCs, taken before TCRalphabeta/CD19-depleted stem cell transplant. These receptors were collected from a child aged 2 to 10 with inherited bone marrow failure, due to receive a stem cell transplant.

The chain employs TRBV6-1 and TRBJ2-7; D is possibly TRBD1 (6 bases). Germline V lookup: CDR1 MNHNS, CDR2 SASEGT. This CDR3 has 14 residues. Trimming removed 0 bases at V and 5 bases at J, with 11 bases between. The CDR3 DNA reads TGTGCCAGCAGTGAAGCCCCAGGGGCCCACGAGCAGTACTTC. It translates to CASSEAPGAHEQYF.

Ten or more counts support this clonotype. The chain carries TRBV5-1 and TRBJ2-7, with unresolved D. Looked up from germline, CDR1 is SGHRS and CDR2 is YFSETQ. This CDR3 comprises 14 residues. With 4 bases removed from V and 0 bases from J, the gap between germline ends came to 11 bases. CDR3 nucleotide sequence: TGCGCCAGCAGCGGGAATCCAAGCTCCTACGAGCAGTACTTC. Protein product: CASSGNPSSYEQYF.

This clonotype was detected only a few times. The CDR3 sequence is CASSEERVAGVDEQYF. In nucleotides, the CDR3 is TGTGCCAGCAGTGAAGAAAGGGTAGCGGGAGTGGACGAGCAGTACTTC. The chain has TRBV6-1 and TRBJ2-7; 9 nucleotides line up with TRBD2. Germline values: CDR1 MNHNS, CDR2 SASEGT. The junction had 9 bases not matched to a gene; V was cut back by 1 base and J by 5 bases. CDR3 length: 16 residues.

This clonotype appeared many times. The chain is built from TRBV6-2 or TRBV6-3 and TRBJ2-1; 7 bases fit TRBD2. The germline CDR1 and CDR2 sequences are MNHEY and SVGEGT. The V gene end was trimmed by 2 bases and the J gene end by 16 bases; junction bases not matched to a gene: 11. The CDR3 length is 13 residues. The CDR3 loop reads CASSYTEGLGNFF. The DNA for the CDR3 is TGTGCCAGCAGTTACACCGAAGGACTAGGTAACTTCTTC.

This clonotype appeared many times. This chain links TRBV20-1 with TRBJ2-1; 10 bases align to TRBD2. The CDR3 consists of 16 residues. Germline V CDR1 and CDR2: DFQATT, SNEGSKA (reference sequence). Germline trimming cut 2 bases from V and 6 bases from J; bases unmatched to any gene: 10. CDR3 protein: CSARKAGGVPFNEQFF. CDR3 sequence (DNA): TGCAGTGCTAGAAAAGCGGGAGGGGTTCCTTTCAATGAGCAGTTCTTC.

This clonotype was picked up many times. This sequence joins TRBV20-1 and TRBJ2-1, with 11 bases identical to TRBD1. With V trimmed by 2 bases and J by 8 bases, 5 bases remained unmatched. Germline V CDR1 and CDR2: DFQATT, SNEGSKA (reference sequence). This CDR3 is built from 14 residues. In DNA form, the CDR3 reads TGCAGTGCTAGAAGGGACAGGGGGGGCTATGAGCAGTTCTTC. Translating it yields CSARRDRGGYEQFF.

This clonotype was observed many times. The V gene is TRBV5-1, the J gene TRBJ2-1; 10 nucleotides match TRBD2. Germline V CDR1 and CDR2: SGHRS, YFSETQ. Unmatched junction bases numbered 8, after V lost 4 bases and J lost 10 bases. The CDR3 consists of 14 residues. Here the CDR3 reads CASSIAPGLAEQFF. The CDR3 bases are TGCGCCAGCAGCATAGCGCCGGGACTAGCGGAGCAGTTCTTC.

Only a few counts were recorded for this clonotype. This sequence joins TRBV4-3 and TRBJ2-4; 7 positions match TRBD1. The CDR3 totals 16 residues. In germline, CDR1 is LGHNA, CDR2 YSLEER. V shed 0 bases and J 7 bases; nucleotides not matched to a gene: 9. The CDR3 coding sequence is TGCGCCAGCAGCCAAGATTTGGGAGAGGGGGCGAACATTCAGTACTTC. It yields the protein CASSQDLGEGANIQYF.

This clonotype was recorded at least ten times. The rearrangement uses TRBV5-1 and TRBJ2-7, with 8 bases aligning to TRBD2. CDR1 SGHRS and CDR2 YFSETQ come from the germline V gene. This CDR3 contains 19 residues. Trimming at V came to 2 bases and at J to 2 bases, leaving 18 bases not matched to a gene. CDR3 protein: CASSFLFETSALPPYEQYF. The CDR3 DNA reads TGCGCCAGCAGCTTCCTTTTTGAGACTAGCGCCCTGCCACCCTACGAGCAGTACTTC.

As to this clonotype: Given a much more abundant clone one base away, this may be a read error. The V and J genes are TRBV5-1 and TRBJ2-7; 7 bases align to TRBD1. The junction had 16 bases not matched to a gene; V was cut back by 4 bases and J by 6 bases. The germline CDR1 and CDR2 sequences are SGHRS and YFSETQ. This CDR3 has 16 amino acids. The CDR3 nucleotides are TGCGCCAGCAGCCTTAAATTGGAGACAGGGCTGGCCGAGCAGTACTTC. Its protein is CASSLKLETGLAEQYF.

The table lists this clonotype with many counts. The chain recombines TRBV6-2 or TRBV6-3 with TRBJ2-7, with unresolved D. Trimming pared 8 bases from V and 3 bases from J, leaving 11 bases between. This CDR3 has 12 amino acids. Germline V gene sequence: CDR1 MNHEY, CDR2 SVGEGT. Here the CDR3 DNA reads TGTGCCAGCTCCGAACTCTTCTACGAGCAGTACTTC. This gives the protein CASSELFYEQYF.

This clonotype was recorded many times. The gene calls are TRBV4-1 and TRBJ2-7, with 7 positions matching TRBD2. The CDR3 consists of 15 residues. In germline, CDR1 is MGHRA, CDR2 YSYEKL. Trimming removed 0 bases from V and 0 bases from J; junction bases left unmatched: 2. The CDR3 DNA reads TGCGCCAGCAGCCAAGAGCGGGGGTACTCCTACGAGCAGTACTTC. Amino acid sequence: CASSQERGYSYEQYF.

Many counts were recorded for this clonotype. The V and J genes are TRBV29-1 and TRBJ2-7; 7 bases are a match to TRBD1. V lost 4 bases and J lost 3; bases outside the gene matches: 6. Germline-derived CDR1 and CDR2 are SQVTM and ANQGSEA. The CDR3 has 13 residues. CDR3 sequence reads: CSVAYRGLYEQYF. The CDR3 bases are TGCAGCGTTGCGTACAGGGGCCTCTACGAGCAGTACTTC.

This clonotype was detected only a few times. The V call is TRBV10-3, the J call TRBJ2-7; 9 bases agree with TRBD2. The CDR3 consists of 12 residues. Germline loops: CDR1 ENHRY, CDR2 SYGVKD. The junction had 2 bases not matched to a gene; V was cut back by 9 bases and J by 2 bases. This CDR3 reads CAIASGTYEQYF. The CDR3 bases are TGTGCCATAGCTAGCGGGACCTACGAGCAGTACTTC.